Listed below are T cell receptor beta chains from one sample, sequenced in a study of blood T cell repertoires in COVID-19. The table came from immunoSEQ multiplex PCR; TCRdb's copy has only in-frame clones and leaves some out. The sample lists some 33,000 clones, 80% to 90% occurring once. Sequenced sample: peripheral blood. The receptor source for this set is a human donor in a cohort sampled during active COVID-19. The CDR3 runs from the conserved cysteine through the conserved F or W. Fields, in order: clone size, V gene, D gene, J gene, CDR3 DNA, CDR3 protein. A D gene is named only where the DNA matches it firmly. Rows may omit the clone size; those that give it use once, few, many or a size class.

>-|TRBV5-3|-|TRBJ2-5
TGTGCCAGAAGCTTGACGGTCTGGACCCAGTACTTC
CARSLTVWTQYF
>few|TRBV4-1|-|TRBJ1-5
TGCGCCAGCAGAACCAGCGGAGAGCATCAGCCCCAGCATTTT
CASRTSGEHQPQHF
>few|TRBV24-1|-|TRBJ2-1
TGTGCCACCAGCCCTGCGGGAACCTACAATGAGCAGTTCTTC
CATSPAGTYNEQFF
>-|TRBV28|TRBD1|TRBJ2-6
TGTGCCAGTAGTGGGACAGGGGGAGGCCGGGCCAACGTCCTGACTTTC
CASSGTGGGRANVLTF
>-|TRBV9|TRBD1|TRBJ2-5
TGTGCCAGCAGCCCGGACAGGACCCGAGGAGAGACCCAGTACTTC
CASSPDRTRGETQYF
>-|TRBV5-6|TRBD1|TRBJ2-5
TGTGCCAGCAGCTCCACAGGGGGGGAGACCCAGTACTTC
CASSSTGGETQYF
>-|TRBV14|-|TRBJ1-4
TGTGCCAGCAGCCAACACCCCGGGGGGAGCCACCGCGAAAAACTGTTTTTT
CASSQHPGGSHREKLFF
>once|TRBV6-5|-|TRBJ2-3
-
CASSSSGEGTQYF
>-|TRBV19|-|TRBJ2-5
TGTGCCAGTAGTATCGTTGCGGGTTCGGGGAAGACCCAGTACTTC
CASSIVAGSGKTQYF
>-|TRBV6-6|-|TRBJ1-3
TGTGCCAGCAGCAGGGGTTCTGGAAACACCATATATTTT
CASSRGSGNTIYF
>-|TRBV27|TRBD1|TRBJ1-5
TGTGCCAGCAGTGGGACAGTCAATCAGCCCCAGCATTTT
CASSGTVNQPQHF
>-|TRBV7-6|-|TRBJ2-5
TGTGCCAGCAGCTTAGGGGTCGGGGTGGTGGAGACCCAGTACTTC
CASSLGVGVVETQYF
>few|TRBV9|-|TRBJ1-6
TGTGCCAGCAGCGTATCGTCCAGTTCACCCCTCCACTTT
CASSVSSSSPLHF
>-|TRBV7-2|-|TRBJ2-5
TGTGCCAGCAGCTTGGCGGCGGGCTGGCAAGAGACCCAGTACTTC
CASSLAAGWQETQYF
>-|TRBV27|-|TRBJ2-1
TGTGCCAGCAGTTTATCGGCGGACAATGAGCAGTTCTTC
CASSLSADNEQFF
>-|TRBV6-6|TRBD1|TRBJ2-7
TGTGCCAGCAGCAGACAGGGGGCCTCCTACGAGCAGTACTTC
CASSRQGASYEQYF
>-|TRBV5-1|-|TRBJ2-5
TGCGCCAGCAGCTCCGAGGGTAGGGGCAGGGGCGAGACCCAGTACTTC
CASSSEGRGRGETQYF
>-|TRBV7-8|-|TRBJ1-2
TGTGCCAGCAGCTTAGCCAGCAGGGGAAATGGCTACACCTTC
CASSLASRGNGYTF
>-|TRBV7-9|-|TRBJ2-3
TGTGCCAGCAGCGCACGGTCAGATACGCAGTATTTT
CASSARSDTQYF
>-|TRBV9|-|TRBJ1-3
TGTGCCAGCAGTGCGGACGGACTGGGAGGAAACACCATATATTTT
CASSADGLGGNTIYF
>few|TRBV6-6|-|TRBJ1-1
TGTGCCAGCGGGAGGGGCAATGAAGCTTTCTTT
CASGRGNEAFF
>-|TRBV29-1|-|TRBJ1-5
TGCAGCGTCTCCAATGACAGGAAAGTAAATCAGCCCCAGCATTTT
CSVSNDRKVNQPQHF